This T cell receptor beta chain comes out of a study of blood T cells in healthy people across ages. With a J-beta primer mix and a sample-barcoded 5' primer, a second PCR ran roughly 6 to 11 cycles. In TCRdb, the 5' RACE reads were re-called with MiXCR into one record per CDR3 protein. Among 800,000 to 950,000 distinct CDR3 sequences, around 34% were seen once, and the ten largest hold roughly 13%. Specimen: blood. This TCR derives from a man aged 18-30 years in good health.

CDR3 coding DNA: TGCAGTGCTGCCGGCCCCACGAGGGGCGAGCAGTACTTC. The encoded protein is CSAAGPTRGEQYF. The chain uses TRBV20-1 and TRBJ2-4, with D perhaps being TRBD1 or TRBD2 (5 bases each). With the DNA end fitting TRBJ2-7 better, the J assignment may be wrong. The CDR3 runs to 13 residues. Germline V gives CDR1 DFQATT, CDR2 SNEGSKA (reference sequence).